This is a list of T cell receptor beta chains from one sample in a study of cytomegalovirus exposure and HLA in healthy donors. Assay used: immunoSEQ multiplex PCR; TCRdb lists only in-frame clones, some missing. This table holds about 54,000 clones. Sequencing input: PBMCs. These receptors all come from a woman in her thirties or forties in good health and CMV-seronegative. The CDR3 runs from the conserved cysteine through the conserved F or W. The D gene is left open where the match is weak.

CDR3 protein: CASSIAGSDYEQYF
J gene: TRBJ2-7
V gene: TRBV19
D gene: -

CDR3 protein: CASSLRRAGGYSGANVLTF
J gene: TRBJ2-6
V gene: TRBV27
D gene: TRBD1

CDR3 protein: CASSLVQVEYGYTF
J gene: TRBJ1-2
V gene: TRBV5-6
D gene: -

CDR3 protein: CASSPRDSTYEQYF
J gene: TRBJ2-7
V gene: TRBV7-2
D gene: TRBD1

CDR3 protein: CASSKDQTGTENSPLHF
J gene: TRBJ1-6
V gene: TRBV4-1
D gene: TRBD1

CDR3 protein: CASIDPVGTGAYEQYF
J gene: TRBJ2-7
V gene: TRBV28
D gene: TRBD1

CDR3 protein: CASSQEFRGWDWGGYTF
J gene: TRBJ1-2
V gene: TRBV4-1
D gene: -

CDR3 protein: CASSPEQTGNTIYF
J gene: TRBJ1-3
V gene: TRBV18
D gene: -

CDR3 protein: CASSGIGQGAITQYF
J gene: TRBJ2-3
V gene: TRBV6-1
D gene: TRBD1

CDR3 protein: CASSSYRDRHEQFF
J gene: TRBJ2-1
V gene: TRBV6-5
D gene: TRBD1

CDR3 protein: CASSPDRGTGANVLTF
J gene: TRBJ2-6
V gene: TRBV7-3
D gene: TRBD1

CDR3 protein: CASRMGGSGANVLTF
J gene: TRBJ2-6
V gene: TRBV19
D gene: -

CDR3 protein: CASSPGNYEQYF
J gene: TRBJ2-7
V gene: TRBV5-6
D gene: -

CDR3 protein: CASSLESNRGRAKNIQYF
J gene: TRBJ2-4
V gene: TRBV13
D gene: -

CDR3 protein: CASSPPGGEQYF
J gene: TRBJ2-7
V gene: TRBV27
D gene: -

CDR3 protein: CASRPGLRGDNQPQHF
J gene: TRBJ1-5
V gene: TRBV28
D gene: -

CDR3 protein: CASSQTGGLAKNIQYF
J gene: TRBJ2-4
V gene: TRBV7-2
D gene: TRBD1

CDR3 protein: CASSYQGQGTDTQYF
J gene: TRBJ2-3
V gene: TRBV6-5
D gene: TRBD1